This entry lists 25 T cell receptor beta chains sequenced from one sample in a study of blood T cells in healthy people across ages. Together with a sample-barcoded 5' primer, a J-beta primer mix was included in a second PCR lasting about 6 to 11 cycles. TCRdb redid the calling of the 5' RACE reads with MiXCR, one entry per CDR3 protein. The data hold approximately 2,000,000 distinct CDR3 sequences, with about two fifths observed a single time. The sequencing input was blood. The receptor set was obtained from a human donor in good health.

This clonotype was detected a few times. V and J are TRBV5-6 and TRBJ2-2; no clear D gene. The V and J ends lost 4 bases and 3 bases respectively, with 16 bases between them. Germline V gene sequence: CDR1 SGHDT, CDR2 YYEEEE. The CDR3 runs to 16 residues. CDR3 sequence: CASSPRAKADTGELFF. CDR3 nucleotides: TGTGCCAGCAGCCCAAGGGCGAAGGCCGACACCGGGGAGCTGTTTTTT.

The gene calls are TRBV12-3 or TRBV12-4 and TRBJ1-2; TRBD1 might be the D (6 bases). V was shortened by 5 bases and J by 8 bases, with 18 bases between the two germline ends. The CDR3 runs 14 residues. The CDR3 DNA sequence: TGTGCCAGCAGTGCGCAGGGGAGGGGATACGGCTACACCTTC. Protein: CASSAQGRGYGYTF.

J is TRBJ1-2 and V is TRBV15; D gene ambiguous. V shed 1 base and J shed 8 bases, with 14 bases lying between them. Germline V gene lookup returns CDR1 LNHNV and CDR2 YYDKDF (reference sequence). The CDR3 covers 14 residues. Here the CDR3 reads CATSRGRREGGYTF. The DNA of the CDR3 is TGTGCCACCAGCAGAGGTAGGAGGGAGGGAGGCTACACCTTC.

V is TRBV29-1 and J is TRBJ2-1; TRBD2 is a possible D gene (6 bases). The CDR3 contains 14 residues. V lost 1 base to trimming and J lost 15 bases, with 22 bases between them. From germline, CDR1 is SQVTM and CDR2 ANQGSEA. As DNA, the CDR3 is TGCAGCGTTGAAGCTTGGACGGGGGAATACAAACGGTTCTTC. Amino acids: CSVEAWTGEYKRFF.

The chain joins TRBV29-1 to TRBJ1-1, with TRBD1 as a possible D gene (5 bases). Trimming took 2 bases from V and 3 from J, leaving 10 bases between them. The CDR3 totals 13 residues. In germline, CDR1 is SQVTM, CDR2 ANQGSEA. This CDR3 reads CSVESPGDTEAFF. In DNA form, the CDR3 reads TGCAGCGTTGAATCGCCGGGGGACACTGAAGCTTTCTTT.

The chain couples TRBV29-1 to TRBJ2-1; 7 bases align to TRBD2. CDR1 and CDR2 from the germline V gene are SQVTM and ANQGSEA. CDR3 size: 15 residues. After removal of 7 bases from V and 2 bases from J, the junction contained 11 bases not matched to a gene. CDR3 in DNA: TGCAGCGCTTTTGGTACGGGGGGACCCTACAATGAGCAGTTCTTC. Its translation is CSAFGTGGPYNEQFF.

A few counts support this clonotype. The genes are TRBV27 and TRBJ1-2, with TRBD1 matching over 9 bases. CDR3 size: 15 residues. Per the germline V gene, CDR1 is MNHEY and CDR2 is SMNVEV (reference sequence). The V gene end was trimmed by 5 bases and the J gene end by 5 bases; junction bases not matched to a gene: 9. The CDR3 is CASSPRQGGLYGYTF. CDR3 DNA: TGTGCCAGCAGTCCCCGACAGGGGGGACTTTATGGCTACACCTTC.

J is TRBJ2-1 and V is TRBV7-3; 9 bases line up with TRBD2. J gave up 9 bases and V 3 bases, and 9 bases lay outside the gene matches. CDR3 length: 15 amino acids. Germline V gene data show CDR1 as SGHTA and CDR2 as FQGTGA. The CDR3 DNA reads as TGTGCCAGCAGCTTTGGCGGGGGGGCTAGCAGTGAGCAGTTCTTC. Translating it yields CASSFGGGASSEQFF.

Comment on this clonotype: An end of the junction differs from the germline gene, which may be a read error. The chain combines TRBV5-4 with TRBJ2-1; maybe TRBD2 (5 bases). The CDR3 length is 13 residues. The V gene's germline CDR1 is SGHNT and CDR2 YYREEE (reference sequence). As DNA, the CDR3 is TGTACCAGCAGCTTGGTTGGAGGCAATGAGCAGTTCTTC. Translated: CTSSLVGGNEQFF.

This clonotype was seen a handful of times. J is TRBJ2-3 and V is TRBV6-2 or TRBV6-3, with a tentative D call TRBD2 (7 bases). Looked up from germline, CDR1 is MNHEY and CDR2 is SVGEGT. The CDR3 spans 17 residues. The ends were cut back, 0 bases at V and 4 bases at J, with 17 bases in the middle. The DNA of the CDR3 is TGTGCCAGCAGTTACTCGAAGACTAGCAGGGGTGCAGATACGCAGTATTTT. Its protein is CASSYSKTSRGADTQYF.

The J gene is TRBJ1-2, the V gene TRBV7-2; TRBD1 agrees at 8 bases. This CDR3 has 16 amino acids. V was pared by 1 base and J by 8 bases, with 12 bases of the junction left unmatched. Germline V CDR1 and CDR2: SGHTA, FQGNSA. The CDR3 DNA follows: TGTGCCAGCAGCTTAGTAAAGGGACAGGACCCAAGGGGCTACACCTTC. This encodes CASSLVKGQDPRGYTF.

This clonotype was detected a few times. The V call is TRBV6-1, the J call TRBJ2-1; D is unresolved. This CDR3 has 17 amino acids. Deletions cut 6 bases from V and 4 bases from J, with 22 bases between. Germline CDR1 MNHNS, CDR2 SASEGT. The CDR3 protein is CASRPLWTPEMYNEQFF. Here the CDR3 DNA reads TGTGCCAGCAGACCGCTCTGGACCCCGGAAATGTACAATGAGCAGTTCTTC.

The chain couples TRBV12-3 or TRBV12-4 to TRBJ2-7; D gene unclear. The CDR3 has 15 amino acids. V was shortened by 8 bases and J by 3 bases, with 20 bases between the two germline ends. The CDR3: CASSQGSSTDYEQYF. CDR3 nucleotides: TGTGCCAGCTCACAAGGGTCATCGACCGACTACGAGCAGTACTTC.

The chain is built from TRBV7-8 and TRBJ1-1; no firm D call. Germline CDR1 is SGHVS and CDR2 is FQNEAQ. The CDR3 runs 14 residues. The V end lost 3 bases, the J end lost 1 base, and 9 bases lay between the germline ends. The CDR3 nucleotides read TGTGCCAGCAGCTTGGCAACATGGAACACTGAAGCTTTCTTT. Amino acids: CASSLATWNTEAFF.

This rearrangement joins TRBV5-6 to TRBJ2-1; D might be TRBD1 or TRBD2, each matching 5 bases. Germline values: CDR1 SGHDT, CDR2 YYEEEE. V gave up 1 base and J gave up 3 bases, with 14 bases separating them. This CDR3 has 16 amino acids. The CDR3 sequence is CASSLSGRTLYNEQFF. The CDR3 bases are TGTGCCAGCAGCTTGTCGGGGCGTACCCTCTACAATGAGCAGTTCTTC.

This clonotype has more than one count but fewer than ten. The rearrangement uses TRBV7-8 and TRBJ1-2; D call uncertain. Trimming shortened V by 5 bases and J by 7 bases, and 11 bases separated the two germline ends. The CDR3 totals 12 residues. Germline lookup yields CDR1 SGHVS and CDR2 FQNEAQ. The CDR3 bases are TGTGCCAGCAGCCGAAGGCCAGGTGGCTACACCTTC. As protein: CASSRRPGGYTF.

The chain couples TRBV7-3 to TRBJ2-3; no definite D call. The CDR3 extends over 13 amino acids. Germline CDR1 reads SGHTA; CDR2 reads FQGTGA. V was shortened by 5 bases and J by 7 bases, with 13 bases between the two germline ends. CDR3 amino acids: CASSSQTRNTQYF. The CDR3 coding sequence is TGTGCCAGCAGCAGTCAAACTCGGAATACGCAGTATTTT. The full variable domain, with the rest looked up from reference TRBV7-3 and TRBJ2-3, is GAGVSQTPSNKVTEKGKYVELRCDPISGHTALYWYRQSLGQGPEFLIYFQGTGAADDSGLPNDRFFAVRPEGSVSTLKIQRTERGDSAVYLCASSSQTRNTQYFGPGTRLTVL.

The chain has TRBV11-3 and TRBJ2-3; D might be TRBD2 (5 bases). Germline assignment: CDR1 SGHNT and CDR2 YENEEA. V lost 3 bases and J 5 bases, leaving 15 bases between the germline ends. The length of the CDR3 is 15 residues. The CDR3 loop reads CASSLDTLRGDTQYF. In DNA, the CDR3 is TGTGCCAGCAGCTTGGATACTCTCCGGGGAGATACGCAGTATTTT.

This clonotype has more than one count but fewer than ten. This chain joins TRBV20-1 and TRBJ2-1; D unclear. Germline CDR1 is DFQATT and CDR2 is SNEGSKA (reference sequence). CDR3 length: 11 amino acids. The CDR3 coding sequence is TGCAGCGCTTTAATCGGGCCCCAGCAGTTCTTC. It translates to CSALIGPQQFF.

This clonotype was observed a few times. The chain recombines TRBV15 with TRBJ1-2, with 10 bases identical to TRBD1. This CDR3 has 16 amino acids. V shed 0 bases and J 4 bases; nucleotides not matched to a gene: 5. Germline V lookup: CDR1 LNHNV, CDR2 YYDKDF (reference sequence). This CDR3 reads CATSRELTGGFYGYTF. The CDR3 nucleotides are TGTGCCACCAGCAGAGAATTGACAGGGGGCTTCTATGGCTACACCTTC.

The CDR3 nucleotides are TGTGCCATCAGTGAATACGAAGATACGCAGTATTTT. Protein sequence: CAISEYEDTQYF. The chain couples TRBV10-3 to TRBJ2-3; D unresolved. CDR1 is ENHRY, CDR2 SYGVKD, per germline. This CDR3 spans 12 amino acids. V was clipped by 3 bases and J by 5 bases, with 6 bases between them.

The J gene is TRBJ1-3, the V gene TRBV7-2, with D perhaps TRBD1 (6 bases). CDR3 length: 16 residues. V was trimmed by 5 bases and J by 0 bases, leaving 14 bases between them. The germline gives CDR1 SGHTA, CDR2 FQGNSA. The CDR3 DNA sequence: TGTGCCAGCAGCCCCTATCAGGGGAGCTCTGGAAACACCATATATTTT. Its protein is CASSPYQGSSGNTIYF.

Remarks on this clonotype: The junction departs from the called germline gene at one end, perhaps through a read error. The chain is built from TRBV4-2 and TRBJ1-4; 7 bases line up with TRBD1. The CDR3 spans 15 residues. Germline CDR1 is LGHNA and CDR2 is YNFKEQ. In DNA, the CDR3 is TGTGCCGGCAGCCAAGGGGACAGCCTTAATGAAAAACTGTTTTTT. Translated, it gives CAGSQGDSLNEKLFF.

V usage is TRBV29-1 and J usage is TRBJ1-1; no definite D call. Germline V gene lookup returns CDR1 SQVTM and CDR2 ANQGSEA. The CDR3 has 13 amino acids. Trimming took 4 bases from V and 1 from J, leaving 10 bases between them. CDR3 residues: CSVVRSGNTEAFF. In DNA form, the CDR3 reads TGCAGCGTTGTTCGTTCGGGGAACACTGAAGCTTTCTTT.

A few counts support this clonotype. The rearrangement links TRBV20-1 to TRBJ2-7; perhaps TRBD1 as D (5 bases). Between the trimmed V and J ends, which lost 3 bases and 4 bases, there was a span of 13 bases. Germline V CDR1 and CDR2: DFQATT, SNEGSKA (reference sequence). This CDR3 is built from 13 residues. CDR3 protein: CSASGDSPYEQYF. CDR3 DNA sequence: TGCAGTGCTAGTGGAGACAGCCCATACGAGCAGTACTTC.